This T cell receptor (beta chain) was captured by sequencing in a study of Ad26.COV2.S vaccination and SARS-CoV-2 variants. Germline V gene sequence: CDR1 SEHNR, CDR2 FQNEAQ (reference sequence). V lost 3 bases to trimming and J lost 2 bases; unmatched junction nucleotides: 9. This CDR3 contains 17 residues. TCRdb's copy holds only in-frame clones and misses some; the assay was immunoSEQ multiplex PCR. The sample has 300,000 to 350,000 clones; 85% to 90% are singletons. Treatment indicated: around 19 received Ad26.COV2.S at low or high dose, single or two shots; five or six received placebo; per-sample allocation not given. Specimen acquisition occurred on day 63 following the initial vaccine or placebo injection.

The origin of this receptor is a person aged 18-65 years who received the Ad26.COV2.S COVID-19 vaccine or a placebo. This sample comprised peripheral blood, obtained in a trial of Ad26.COV2.S vaccine versus placebo. The V call is TRBV7-9, the J call TRBJ2-1, with 8 bases matching TRBD2. CDR3 in amino acids: CASSLGEAGDPYNEQFF. The CDR3 DNA sequence: TGTGCCAGCAGCTTGGGGGAAGCGGGAGATCCCTACAATGAGCAGTTCTTC.